The clone carrying this T cell receptor (beta chain) came up many times. The antigen is undetermined. Per germline, CDR1 GTSNPN and CDR2 SVGIG (reference sequence). V lost 0 bases and J lost 2, with 8 bases in between. The CDR3 extends over 14 amino acids. TCR beta CDR3 sequences were amplified from RNA transcripts. A set of HTBI primers served as the primers for a first-round RT-PCR of the TCR CDR3. TCRdb re-called the multiplex PCR reads through MiXCR, storing one row per CDR3 protein. The table lists roughly 150,000 distinct CDR3 sequences, 9.4% of them singletons. The sample comes from a study of T cells in Graves' hyperthyroidism and ophthalmopathy. Study information: Any treatment followed the collection of peripheral blood at initial diagnosis.

Patients with uncontrolled infections, other autoimmune diseases, pregnancy or lactation were excluded. Study results and caveats: Ophthalmopathy, which appeared later, was predicted by the model a median about 6 months before onset.

This TCR was sampled from a woman between 18 and 29 years old with Graves' hyperthyroidism that later progressed to Graves' ophthalmopathy. This sequence joins TRBV30 and TRBJ1-5; no definite D call. The sample was blood. CDR3 nucleotides: TGTGCCTGGAGTGTGTGGGGAGGCAATCAGCCCCAGCATTTT. Translating it yields CAWSVWGGNQPQHF.